The clone carrying this TCR beta chain appeared once. These data are taken from a study of blood T cell repertoires in COVID-19. V dropped 4 bases and J dropped 5 bases, with 10 bases sitting between them. The CDR3 spans 12 residues. Germline-derived CDR1 and CDR2 are SGHNT and YYREEE (reference sequence). TCRdb keeps only in-frame clones here, not all; method: immunoSEQ multiplex PCR. This table holds some 500,000 clones, around nine tenths found once. The chain joins TRBV5-4 to TRBJ2-7; weak D call: TRBD1 (5 bases). The clonotype originates from a woman aged 50 to 65 with COVID-19, enrolled during active disease. The sequencing sample was made of peripheral blood. The CDR3 DNA reads TGTGCCAGCAGCCTCCTAGGGGACGAGCAGTACTTC. Amino acid sequence: CASSLLGDEQYF.